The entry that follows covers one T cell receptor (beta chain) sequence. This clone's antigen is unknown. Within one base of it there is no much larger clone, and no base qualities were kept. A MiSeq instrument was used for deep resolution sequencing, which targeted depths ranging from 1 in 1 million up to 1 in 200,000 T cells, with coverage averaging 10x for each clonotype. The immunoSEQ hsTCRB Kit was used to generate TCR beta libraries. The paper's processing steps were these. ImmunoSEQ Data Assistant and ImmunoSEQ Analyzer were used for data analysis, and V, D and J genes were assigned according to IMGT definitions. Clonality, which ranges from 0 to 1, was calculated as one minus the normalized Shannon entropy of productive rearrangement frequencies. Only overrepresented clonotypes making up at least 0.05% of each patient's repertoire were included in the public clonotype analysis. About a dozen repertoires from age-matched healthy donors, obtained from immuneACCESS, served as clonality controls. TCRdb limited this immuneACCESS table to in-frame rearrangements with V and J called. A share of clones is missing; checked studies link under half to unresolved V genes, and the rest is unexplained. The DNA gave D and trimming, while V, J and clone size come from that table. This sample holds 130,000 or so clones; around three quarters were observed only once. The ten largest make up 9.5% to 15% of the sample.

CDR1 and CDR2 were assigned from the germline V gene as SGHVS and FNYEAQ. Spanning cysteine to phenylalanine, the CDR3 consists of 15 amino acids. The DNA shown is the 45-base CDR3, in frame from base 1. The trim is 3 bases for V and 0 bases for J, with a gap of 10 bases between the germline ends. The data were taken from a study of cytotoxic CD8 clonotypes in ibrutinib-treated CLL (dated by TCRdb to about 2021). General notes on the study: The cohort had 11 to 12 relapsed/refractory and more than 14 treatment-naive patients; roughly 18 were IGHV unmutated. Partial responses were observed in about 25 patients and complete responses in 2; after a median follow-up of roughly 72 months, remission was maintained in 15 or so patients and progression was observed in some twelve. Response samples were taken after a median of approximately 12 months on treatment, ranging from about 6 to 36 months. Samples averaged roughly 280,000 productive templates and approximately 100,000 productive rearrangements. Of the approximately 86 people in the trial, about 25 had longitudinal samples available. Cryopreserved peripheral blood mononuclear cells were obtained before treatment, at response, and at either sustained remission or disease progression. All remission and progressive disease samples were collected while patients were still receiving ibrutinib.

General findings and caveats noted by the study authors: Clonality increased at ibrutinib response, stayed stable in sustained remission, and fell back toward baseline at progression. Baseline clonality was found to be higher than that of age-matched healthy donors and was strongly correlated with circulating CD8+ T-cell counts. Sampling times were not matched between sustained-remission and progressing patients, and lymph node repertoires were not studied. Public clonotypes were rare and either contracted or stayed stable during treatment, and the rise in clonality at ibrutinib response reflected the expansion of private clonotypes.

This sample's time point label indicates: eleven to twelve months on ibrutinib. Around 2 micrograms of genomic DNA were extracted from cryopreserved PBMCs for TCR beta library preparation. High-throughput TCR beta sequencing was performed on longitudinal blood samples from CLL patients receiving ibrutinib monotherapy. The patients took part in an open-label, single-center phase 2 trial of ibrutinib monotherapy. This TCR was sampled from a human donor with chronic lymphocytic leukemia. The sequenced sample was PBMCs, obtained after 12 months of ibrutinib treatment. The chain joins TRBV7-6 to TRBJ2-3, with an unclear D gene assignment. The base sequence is TGTGCCAGCAGCTTCGGTGGAGCTAGCACAGATACGCAGTATTTT. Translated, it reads CASSFGGASTDTQYF.